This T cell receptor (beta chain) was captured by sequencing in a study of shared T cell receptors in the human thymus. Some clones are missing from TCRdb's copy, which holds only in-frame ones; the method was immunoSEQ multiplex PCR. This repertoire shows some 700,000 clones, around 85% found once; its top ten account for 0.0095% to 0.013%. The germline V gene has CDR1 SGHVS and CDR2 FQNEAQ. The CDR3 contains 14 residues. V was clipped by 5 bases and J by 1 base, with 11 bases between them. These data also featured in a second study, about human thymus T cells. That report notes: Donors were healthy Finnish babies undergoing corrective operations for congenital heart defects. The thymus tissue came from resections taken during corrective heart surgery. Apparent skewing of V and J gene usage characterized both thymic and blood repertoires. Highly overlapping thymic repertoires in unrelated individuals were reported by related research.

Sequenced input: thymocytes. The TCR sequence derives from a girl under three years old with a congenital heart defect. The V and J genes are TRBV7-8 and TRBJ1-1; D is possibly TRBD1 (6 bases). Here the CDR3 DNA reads TGTGCCAGCAGCCCAATGGACAGGAACACTGAAGCTTTCTTT. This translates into CASSPMDRNTEAFF. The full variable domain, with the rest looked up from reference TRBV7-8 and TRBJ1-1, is GAGVSQSPRYKVAKRGQDVALRCDPISGHVSLFWYQQALGQGPEFLTYFQNEAQLDKSGLPSDRFFAERPEGSVSTLKIQRTQQEDSAVYLCASSPMDRNTEAFFGQGTRLTVV.